The rows below give T cell receptor beta chains drawn from one sample of a study of T cell repertoires in cytomegalovirus infection. TCRdb fed the reads into MiXCR, producing one record per CDR3 protein. The table records about 130,000 distinct CDR3 sequences, 7% to 9.5% of them present only once. Material: PBMCs. The receptors derive from a human donor in good health (CMV status not recorded). Some clones in this sample may be carry-over from other donors' samples. Both conserved end residues are part of each CDR3. Fields, in order: V gene, clone size, D gene, J gene, CDR3 DNA, CDR3 protein. The D gene is left open where the match is weak. Expanded clones are given a class, and other clones once, few, many or no size at all.

TRBV18	.	.	TRBJ1-1	TGTGCCAGCTCACCTATCTCGAACACTGAAGCTTTCTTT	CASSPISNTEAFF
TRBV6-2/TRBV6-3	many	.	TRBJ2-7	TGTGCCAGCAACTTACGGAGGGGTGCCTACGAGCAGTACTTC	CASNLRRGAYEQYF
TRBV20-1	.	.	TRBJ2-3	TGCAGTGCTAGAGGGGCGACAGGTTCAGATACGCAGTATTTT	CSARGATGSDTQYF
TRBV20-1	.	TRBD2	TRBJ2-7	TGCAGTGCTAGAGGTAGCGGGGGCTTCTTCTACGAGCAGTACTTC	CSARGSGGFFYEQYF
TRBV3-1	.	.	TRBJ1-1	TGTGCCAGCAGCTTCCAGGGGAGGCTGAACACTGAAGCTTTCTTT	CASSFQGRLNTEAFF
TRBV28	many	TRBD1	TRBJ2-7	TGTGCCAGCAGATCTGGACAGGGGAAGTACGAGCAGTACTTC	CASRSGQGKYEQYF
TRBV6-1	.	.	TRBJ1-5	TGTGCCAGCAGGCGCGTGGGCAGGGGCTATCAGCCCCAGCATTTT	CASRRVGRGYQPQHF
TRBV29-1	few	TRBD1	TRBJ1-2	TGCAGCGTTGAGGACAGGGGGTATGGCTACACCTTC	CSVEDRGYGYTF
TRBV6-6	many	.	TRBJ2-3	TGTGCCAGCAGATGGTCAACGGATACGCAGTATTTT	CASRWSTDTQYF
TRBV7-9	many	TRBD2	TRBJ2-3	TGTGCCAGCAGCACCCTCCTAGCGGGGGGGCCAGGTACGCAGTATTTT	CASSTLLAGGPGTQYF
TRBV6-5	many	.	TRBJ2-1	TGTGCCAGCAGTTATCCAACTAAGGGGGGCCAGGGAGGGTTGGATGAGCAGTTCTTC	CASSYPTKGGQGGLDEQFF
TRBV7-9	.	.	TRBJ2-5	TGTGCCAGCAGCGTCAAAGAGACCCAGTACTTC	CASSVKETQYF
TRBV29-1	.	.	TRBJ2-5	TGCAGCGTTGAATCACCAGGCTCCGAGGCCCAGTACTTC	CSVESPGSEAQYF
TRBV11-3	many	TRBD2	TRBJ2-2	TGTGCCAGCAGCTTAGGCCCTAGCGGGACCGGGGAGCTGTTTTTT	CASSLGPSGTGELFF
TRBV7-2	many	TRBD2	TRBJ2-1	TGTGCCAGCAGCCGACCGGGACTACTCAATGAGCAGTTCTTC	CASSRPGLLNEQFF
TRBV20-1	many	.	TRBJ2-5	TGCAGTGCTAGATCCGGAAACCAAGAGACCCAGTACTTC	CSARSGNQETQYF
TRBV12-3/TRBV12-4	few	TRBD1	TRBJ2-7	TGTGCCAGCAGCCCAATCCAGGGACAGGGGAGATACGAGCAGTACTTC	CASSPIQGQGRYEQYF
TRBV7-8	many	TRBD1	TRBJ2-7	TGTGCCAGCAGCCTTCGACAGGGACCCTACGAGCAGTACTTC	CASSLRQGPYEQYF
TRBV29-1	many	.	TRBJ1-2	TGCAGCGTTGAAGAGGGGGGGAGGTCGAACTATGGCTACACCTTC	CSVEEGGRSNYGYTF
TRBV7-6	many	.	TRBJ2-1	TGTGCCAGCAGCGATACCCCCAATGGGGCTGAGCAGTTCTTC	CASSDTPNGAEQFF
TRBV19	many	.	TRBJ1-1	TGTGCCAGTAGTATAATTCGGAACACTGAAGCTTTCTTT	CASSIIRNTEAFF
TRBV7-9	many	.	TRBJ1-5	TGTGCCAGCAGCTTAGCGAAGGACAGCTATAGCAATCAGCCCCAGCATTTT	CASSLAKDSYSNQPQHF
TRBV6-6	many	.	TRBJ2-7	TGTGCCAGCAGTTATCCCGAAACCTACGAGCAGTACTTC	CASSYPETYEQYF
TRBV20-1	.	TRBD1	TRBJ1-2	TGCAGTGCTCAACAGGGGACCTATGGCTACACCTTC	CSAQQGTYGYTF
TRBV25-1	few	.	TRBJ1-3	TGTGCCAGCAGTGTGGGGATCCGAAACACCATATATTTT	CASSVGIRNTIYF
TRBV29-1	.	TRBD2	TRBJ2-7	TGCAGCGTGATTCCCGGGACTAGCGGGGGGTACGAGCAGTACTTC	CSVIPGTSGGYEQYF
TRBV2	few	.	TRBJ2-5	TGTGCCAGCAGTGAGGGGACACCGAGGGAGACCCAGTACTTC	CASSEGTPRETQYF
TRBV2	many	.	TRBJ1-1	TGTGCCAGCAGTGAAGAACAGGACACTGAAGCTTTCTTT	CASSEEQDTEAFF
TRBV15	.	.	TRBJ1-1	TGTGCCACCAGCAGAGGGGACAACACTGAAGCTTTCTTT	CATSRGDNTEAFF
TRBV2	many	.	TRBJ1-1	TGTGCCAGCAGAATGGACAACTCCATGAACACTGAAGCTTTCTTT	CASRMDNSMNTEAFF
TRBV5-6	few	.	TRBJ2-3	TGTGCCAGCAGCTTGGAAATATCCACAGATACGCAGTATTTT	CASSLEISTDTQYF
TRBV7-9	many	.	TRBJ2-1	TGTGCCAGCAGCCCCCGAGCCGGCTCCTACAATGAGCAGTTCTTC	CASSPRAGSYNEQFF
TRBV25-1	many	TRBD2	TRBJ2-1	TGTGCCAGCAGTGAATTGACTAGCGGGGTCAGTGAGCAGTTCTTC	CASSELTSGVSEQFF
TRBV29-1	few	.	TRBJ2-7	TGCAGCGTTGAATTCAGAGGGGGGATACAGTACTTC	CSVEFRGGIQYF
TRBV19	few	.	TRBJ2-7	TGTGCCAGTAGTCCTACAGGGCTCACCTACGAGCAGTACTTC	CASSPTGLTYEQYF
TRBV7-8	many	TRBD1	TRBJ1-1	TGTGCCAGCAGCTTAGCCCCCGGACAGGTGGGGACTGAAGCTTTCTTT	CASSLAPGQVGTEAFF
TRBV20-1	many	.	TRBJ1-1	TGCAGTGCTAGAGCGACTTGGGGGGCTGAAGCTTTCTTT	CSARATWGAEAFF
TRBV28	few	.	TRBJ2-1	TGTGCCAGCAGGGGTCTAAATGAGCAGTTCTTC	CASRGLNEQFF
TRBV28	many	.	TRBJ2-1	TGTGCCAGCACGTTGGGTTGGGAGCAGTTCTTC	CASTLGWEQFF
TRBV28	many	.	TRBJ2-7	TGTGCCAGCAGTTTAGTTCCGGTTGGTTACGAGCAGTACTTC	CASSLVPVGYEQYF
TRBV14	many	.	TRBJ1-1	TGTGCCAGCAGCCAAGATTCGGGGCCGAGGTCTAAAGCTTTCTTT	CASSQDSGPRSKAFF
TRBV19	.	.	TRBJ2-1	TGTGCCAGTACCCCCCGGCGGGGCTACAATGAGCAGTTCTTC	CASTPRRGYNEQFF
TRBV6-6	.	.	TRBJ1-1	TGTGCCAGCCCCGAGGCCCGGGCTGAAGCTTTCTTT	CASPEARAEAFF
TRBV7-9	many	TRBD2	TRBJ2-1	TGTGCCAGCAGCCCTCCGGGGCGGGGGGCGAATGAGCAGTTCTTC	CASSPPGRGANEQFF
TRBV5-1	few	.	TRBJ2-3	TGCGCCAGCAGCTTTACAGGCCTTCTCACAGATACGCAGTATTTT	CASSFTGLLTDTQYF
TRBV20-1	many	.	TRBJ1-1	TGCAGTGCTAGAAAGGGACCAATAATCACGAACACTGAAGCTTTCTTT	CSARKGPIITNTEAFF
TRBV7-2	many	.	TRBJ1-5	TGTGCCAGCAGCTTAAATCCTAGCAATCAGCCCCAGCATTTT	CASSLNPSNQPQHF
TRBV6-5	many	TRBD1	TRBJ1-2	TGTGCCAGCAGTCCAACAGGGGCCTATGGCTACACCTTC	CASSPTGAYGYTF
TRBV14	many	.	TRBJ1-1	TGTGCCAGCAGCCACGAATCTCTCGGCAGGGACACTGAAGCTTTCTTT	CASSHESLGRDTEAFF
TRBV7-2	many	.	TRBJ2-5	TGTGCCAGCAGCTTTGGGGGGCAAGAGACCCAGTACTTC	CASSFGGQETQYF
TRBV7-2	many	TRBD1	TRBJ1-5	TGTGCCAGCAGACCCGGACAGGGGGATCAGCCCCAGCATTTT	CASRPGQGDQPQHF
TRBV12-3/TRBV12-4	many	TRBD1	TRBJ2-6	TGTGCCAGCAGTCCACTGACAGGGATCGGGGCCAACGTCCTGACTTTC	CASSPLTGIGANVLTF